This T cell receptor beta chain was captured by sequencing in a study of T cells in localized non-small cell lung cancer. Libraries were prepared by immunoSEQ multiplex PCR; TCRdb keeps only in-frame clonotypes and omits some of them. The table records about 2,300 clones, about a quarter of them present only once. Judged by abundance, this clone is large. Its antigen is not identified. Study results and limitations: In uninvolved adjacent lung, T cell clonality reached its highest value, exceeding tumor. When the top 100 tumor clones were examined, a median approximately 60 of them also appeared in the adjacent lung, which was paired and uninvolved.

The clonotype comes from a male donor at least 60 years old with stage II squamous cell lung carcinoma. The specimen comprised lung tumor tissue, sampled before any cancer treatment.

CDR3: CASGDFSSYEQYF. The DNA for the CDR3 is TGTGCCAGCGGGGACTTTAGCTCCTACGAGCAGTACTTC. The rearrangement links TRBV9 to TRBJ2-7; D might be TRBD2 (6 bases). This CDR3 has 13 residues. Germline lookup yields CDR1 SGDLS and CDR2 YYNGEE. V lost 7 bases and J lost 0, with 11 bases in between. The full variable domain, with the rest looked up from reference TRBV9 and TRBJ2-7, is DSGVTQTPKHLITATGQRVTLRCSPRSGDLSVYWYQQSLDQGLQFLIQYYNGEERAKGNILERFSAQQFPDLHSELNLSSLELGDSALYFCASGDFSSYEQYFGPGTRLTVT.